This T cell receptor (beta chain) was documented in a study of human T cells and chemical hapten exposure. Overall study context: How much TCR each sample yielded varied, mostly because pooled library volumes differed slightly.

The CDR3 has 12 residues. Trimming took 4 bases from V and 8 from J, leaving 10 bases between them. From germline, CDR1 is SGHRS and CDR2 YFSETQ. Time point noted: patch test 1, 2 weeks after DPC sensitization. Treatment of the sample: therapeutic diphenylcyclopropenone sensitization with weekly scalp DPC. This clonotype was picked up a small number of times. Its target is not known. Study-wide results and caveats: Healthy individuals' immune responses may differ from those of donors, who had alopecia.

The authors' processing: From 23,224 to 690,600 TCRs were found per sample, with a median of about 96,000. TCRdb reprocessed the RACE reads with MiXCR, giving one entry per CDR3 protein. The V and J calls come from TCRdb's annotation, not from the publication. This sample carries 75,000 to 100,000 distinct CDR3 sequences, about 10% of them seen once, and the ten largest clones take 2.2%. Specimen: whole blood, collected in connection with sensitization to the hapten diphenylcyclopropenone (DPC). This receptor was taken from a man aged 35 to 55 with alopecia areata. Some clones in this sample may be carry-over from other donors' samples. V is TRBV5-1 and J is TRBJ2-1; the D gene is possibly TRBD2 (5 bases). The DNA of the CDR3 is TGCGCCAGCAGCCCTTTTAGCGATGAGCAGTTCTTC. The encoded protein is CASSPFSDEQFF.